This T cell receptor (beta chain) was captured by sequencing in a study of T-cell memory formation after mild COVID-19. Germline V gene data show CDR1 as SGHTA and CDR2 as FQGTGA. Germline trimming cut 5 bases from V and 4 bases from J; bases unmatched to any gene: 7. The CDR3 runs to 15 residues. A single record per CDR3 protein comes from TCRdb applying MiXCR to the 5' RACE reads. The table records approximately 300,000 distinct CDR3 sequences, less than 20% of them present only once. The gene calls are TRBV7-3 and TRBJ2-1; the match to TRBD2 covers 8 bases. The sequence derives from a man aged 18 to 30 who had mild COVID-19 (a few samples of this study predate the infection). Cell type and time point are not known. Source material: PBMCs or a T cell subset sorted from them (not recorded which). The CDR3 sequence: CASSPAGGPYNEQFF. For the CDR3, the DNA is TGTGCCAGCAGCCCCGCGGGGGGCCCATACAATGAGCAGTTCTTC.